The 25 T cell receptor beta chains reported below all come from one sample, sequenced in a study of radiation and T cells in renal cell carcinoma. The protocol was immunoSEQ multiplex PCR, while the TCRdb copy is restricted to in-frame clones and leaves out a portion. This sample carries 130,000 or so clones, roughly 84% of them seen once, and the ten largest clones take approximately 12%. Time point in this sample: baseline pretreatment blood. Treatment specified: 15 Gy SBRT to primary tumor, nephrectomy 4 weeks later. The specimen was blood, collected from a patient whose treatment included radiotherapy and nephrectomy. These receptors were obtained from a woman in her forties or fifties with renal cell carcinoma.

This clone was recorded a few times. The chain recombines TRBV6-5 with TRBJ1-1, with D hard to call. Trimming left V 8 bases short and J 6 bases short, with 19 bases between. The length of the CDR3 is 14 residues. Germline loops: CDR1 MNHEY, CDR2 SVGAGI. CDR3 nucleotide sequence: TGTGCCAGCCATCGAATTGGGAGTACGGCTGAAGCTTTCTTT. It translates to CASHRIGSTAEAFF.

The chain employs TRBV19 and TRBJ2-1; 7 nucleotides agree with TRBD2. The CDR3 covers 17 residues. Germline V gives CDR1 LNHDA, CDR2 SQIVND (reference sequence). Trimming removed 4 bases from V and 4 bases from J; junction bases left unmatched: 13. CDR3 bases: TGTGCCAGTAGTAAGAGGCGGGGGATCTCACCTTACAATGAGCAGTTCTTC. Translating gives CASSKRRGISPYNEQFF.

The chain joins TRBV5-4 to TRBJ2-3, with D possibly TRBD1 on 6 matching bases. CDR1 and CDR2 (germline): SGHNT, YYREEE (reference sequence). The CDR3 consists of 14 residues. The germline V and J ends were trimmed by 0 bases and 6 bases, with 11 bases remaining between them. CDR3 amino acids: CASSLDARGDTQYF. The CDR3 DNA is TGTGCCAGCAGCTTGGATGCGAGGGGGGATACGCAGTATTTT.

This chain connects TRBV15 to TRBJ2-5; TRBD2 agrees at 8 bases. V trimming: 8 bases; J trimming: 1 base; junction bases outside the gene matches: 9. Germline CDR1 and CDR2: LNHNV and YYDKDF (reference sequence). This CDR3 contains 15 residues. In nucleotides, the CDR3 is TGTGCCACCTCTACAGGGCGGGGGGCCCAAGAGACCCAGTACTTC. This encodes CATSTGRGAQETQYF.

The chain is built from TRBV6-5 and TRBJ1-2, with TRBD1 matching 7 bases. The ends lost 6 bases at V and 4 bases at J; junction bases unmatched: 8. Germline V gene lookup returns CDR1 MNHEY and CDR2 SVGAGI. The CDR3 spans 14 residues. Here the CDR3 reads CASSNGDSPYGYTF. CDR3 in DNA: TGTGCCAGCAGCAACGGGGACAGCCCCTATGGCTACACCTTC.

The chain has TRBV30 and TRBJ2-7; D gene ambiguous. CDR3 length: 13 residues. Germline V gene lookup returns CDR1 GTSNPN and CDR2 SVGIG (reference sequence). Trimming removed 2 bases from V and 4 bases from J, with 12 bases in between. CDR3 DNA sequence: TGTGCCTGGAGTCCCCAGGACCGGTACGAGCAGTACTTC. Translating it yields CAWSPQDRYEQYF.

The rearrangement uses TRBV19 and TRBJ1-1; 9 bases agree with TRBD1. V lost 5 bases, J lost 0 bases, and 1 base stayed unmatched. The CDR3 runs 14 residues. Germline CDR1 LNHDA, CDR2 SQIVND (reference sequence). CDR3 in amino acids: CASSRDRVNTEAFF. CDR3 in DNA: TGTGCCAGTAGTCGGGACAGGGTGAACACTGAAGCTTTCTTT. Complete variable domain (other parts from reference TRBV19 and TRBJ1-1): DGGITQSPKYLFRKEGQNVTLSCEQNLNHDAMYWYRQDPGQGLRLIYYSQIVNDFQKGDIAEGYSVSREKKESFPLTVTSAQKNPTAFYLCASSRDRVNTEAFFGQGTRLTVV.

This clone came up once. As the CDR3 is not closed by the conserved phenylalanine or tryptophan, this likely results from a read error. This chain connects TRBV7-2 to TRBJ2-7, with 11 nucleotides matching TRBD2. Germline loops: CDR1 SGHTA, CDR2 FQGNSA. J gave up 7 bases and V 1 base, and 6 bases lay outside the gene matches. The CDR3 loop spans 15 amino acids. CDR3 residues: CASSLVLSGGEEQYL. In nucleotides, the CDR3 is TGTGCCAGCAGCTTAGTTCTTAGCGGGGGGGAGGAGCAGTACCTC.

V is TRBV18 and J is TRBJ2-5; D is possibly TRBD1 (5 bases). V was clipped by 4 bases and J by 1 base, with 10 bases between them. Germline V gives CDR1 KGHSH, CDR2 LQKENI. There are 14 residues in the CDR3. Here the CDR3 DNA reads TGTGCCAGCTCACGGGGCTTAGGCCAAGAGACCCAGTACTTC. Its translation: CASSRGLGQETQYF.

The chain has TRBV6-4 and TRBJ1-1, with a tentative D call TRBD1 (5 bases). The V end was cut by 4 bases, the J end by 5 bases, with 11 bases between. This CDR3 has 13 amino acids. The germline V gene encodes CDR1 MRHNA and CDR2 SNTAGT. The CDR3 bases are TGTGCCAGCAGTGTCGAGGAGGGGACTGAAGCTTTCTTT. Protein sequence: CASSVEEGTEAFF.

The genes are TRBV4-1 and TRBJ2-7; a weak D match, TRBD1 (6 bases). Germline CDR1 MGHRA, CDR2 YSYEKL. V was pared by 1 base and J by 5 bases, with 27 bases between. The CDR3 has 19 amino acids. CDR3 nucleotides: TGCGCCAGCAGCCAAGTGTTTCCGGGACAACGAAGAGTTTATCACGAGCAGTACTTC. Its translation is CASSQVFPGQRRVYHEQYF.

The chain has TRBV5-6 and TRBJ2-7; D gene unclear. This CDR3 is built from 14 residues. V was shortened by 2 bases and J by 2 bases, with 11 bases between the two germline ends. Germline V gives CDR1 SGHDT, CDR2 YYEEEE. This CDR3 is CASSLVSGTYEQYF. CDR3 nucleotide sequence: TGTGCCAGCAGCTTAGTATCTGGCACCTACGAGCAGTACTTC.

CDR3 sequence reads: CASSSTFQGLNSPLHF. DNA of the CDR3: TGTGCCAGCAGCTCCACCTTCCAGGGGCTTAATTCACCCCTCCACTTT. This chain uses TRBV5-5 with TRBJ1-6, with D possibly matching TRBD1 (6 bases). The CDR3 extends over 16 amino acids. Trimming took 3 bases from V and 6 from J, leaving 16 bases between them. Germline V gives CDR1 SGHKS, CDR2 YYEKEE (reference sequence).

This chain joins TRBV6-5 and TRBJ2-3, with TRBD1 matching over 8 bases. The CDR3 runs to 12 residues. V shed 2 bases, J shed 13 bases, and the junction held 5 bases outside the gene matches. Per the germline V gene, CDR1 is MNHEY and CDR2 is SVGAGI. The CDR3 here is CASSYDDRGEYF. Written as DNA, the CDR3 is TGTGCCAGCAGTTACGACGACAGGGGAGAGTATTTT.

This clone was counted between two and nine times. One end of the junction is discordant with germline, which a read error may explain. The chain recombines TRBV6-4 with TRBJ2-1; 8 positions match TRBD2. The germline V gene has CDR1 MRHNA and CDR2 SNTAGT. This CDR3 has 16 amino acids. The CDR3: CASRDLAGPQRDEQFF. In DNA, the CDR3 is TGTGCCAGCAGGGACTTAGCGGGGCCTCAAAGGGACGAGCAGTTCTTC.

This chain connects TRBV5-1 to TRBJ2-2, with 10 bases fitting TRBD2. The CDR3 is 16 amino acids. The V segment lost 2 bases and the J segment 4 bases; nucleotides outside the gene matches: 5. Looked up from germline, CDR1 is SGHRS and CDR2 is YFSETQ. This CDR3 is CASSFSSGGSTGELFF. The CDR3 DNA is TGCGCCAGCAGCTTCTCTAGCGGGGGAAGCACCGGGGAGCTGTTTTTT.

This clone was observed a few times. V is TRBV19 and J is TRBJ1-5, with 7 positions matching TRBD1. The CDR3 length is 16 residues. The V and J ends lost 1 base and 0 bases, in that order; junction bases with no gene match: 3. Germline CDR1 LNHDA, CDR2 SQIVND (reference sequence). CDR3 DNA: TGTGCCAGTAGTATAGGGACAGGAGGTAGCAATCAGCCCCAGCATTTT. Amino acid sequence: CASSIGTGGSNQPQHF.

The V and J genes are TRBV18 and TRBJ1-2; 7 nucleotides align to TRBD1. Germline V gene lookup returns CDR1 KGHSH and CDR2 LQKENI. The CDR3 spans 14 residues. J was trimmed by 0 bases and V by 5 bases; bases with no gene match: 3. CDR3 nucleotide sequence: TGTGCCAGCTCAACCGACAGGGCTAACTATGGCTACACCTTC. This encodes CASSTDRANYGYTF. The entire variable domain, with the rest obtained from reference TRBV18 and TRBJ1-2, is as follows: NAGVMQNPRHLVRRRGQEARLRCSPMKGHSHVYWYRQLPEEGLKFMVYLQKENIIDESGMPKERFSAEFPKEGPSILRIQQVVRGDSAAYFCASSTDRANYGYTFGSGTRLTVV.

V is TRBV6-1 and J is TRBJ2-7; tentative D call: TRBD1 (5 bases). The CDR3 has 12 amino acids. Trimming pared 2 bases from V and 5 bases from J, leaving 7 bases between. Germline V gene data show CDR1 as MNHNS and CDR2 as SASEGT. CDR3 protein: CASSERGNEQYF. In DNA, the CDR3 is TGTGCCAGCAGTGAAAGGGGTAACGAGCAGTACTTC.

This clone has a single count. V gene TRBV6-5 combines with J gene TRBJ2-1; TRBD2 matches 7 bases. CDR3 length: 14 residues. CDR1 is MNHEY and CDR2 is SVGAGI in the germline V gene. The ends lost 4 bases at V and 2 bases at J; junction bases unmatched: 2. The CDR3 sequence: CASSLGRAYNEQFF. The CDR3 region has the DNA TGTGCCAGCAGTTTAGGGAGGGCCTACAATGAGCAGTTCTTC.

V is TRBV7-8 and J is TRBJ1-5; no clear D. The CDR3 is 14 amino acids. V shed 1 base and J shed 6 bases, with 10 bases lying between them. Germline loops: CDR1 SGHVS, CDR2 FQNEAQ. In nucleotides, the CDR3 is TGTGCCAGCAGCTTAGTGTTGTATGCTCAGCCCCAGCATTTT. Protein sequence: CASSLVLYAQPQHF.

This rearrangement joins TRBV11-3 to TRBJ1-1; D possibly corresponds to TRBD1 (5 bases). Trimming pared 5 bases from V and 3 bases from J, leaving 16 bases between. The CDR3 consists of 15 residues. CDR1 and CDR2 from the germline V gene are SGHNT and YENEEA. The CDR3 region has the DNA TGTGCCAGCAGCCCTCGGGCAGGGAGCGACACTGAAGCTTTCTTT. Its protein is CASSPRAGSDTEAFF.

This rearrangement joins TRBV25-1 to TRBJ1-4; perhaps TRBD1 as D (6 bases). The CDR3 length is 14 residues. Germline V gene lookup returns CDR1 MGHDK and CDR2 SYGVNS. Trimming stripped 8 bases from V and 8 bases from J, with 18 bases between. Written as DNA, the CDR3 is TGTGCCAGCGCCCCCTATCAGGGGATAGAAAAACTGTTTTTT. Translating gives CASAPYQGIEKLFF.

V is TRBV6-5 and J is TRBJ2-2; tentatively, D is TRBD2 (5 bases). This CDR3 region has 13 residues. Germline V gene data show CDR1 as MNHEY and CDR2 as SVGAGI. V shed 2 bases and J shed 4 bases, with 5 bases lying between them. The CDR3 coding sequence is TGTGCCAGCAGTTACGGGAGCACCGGGGAGCTGTTTTTT. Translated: CASSYGSTGELFF.

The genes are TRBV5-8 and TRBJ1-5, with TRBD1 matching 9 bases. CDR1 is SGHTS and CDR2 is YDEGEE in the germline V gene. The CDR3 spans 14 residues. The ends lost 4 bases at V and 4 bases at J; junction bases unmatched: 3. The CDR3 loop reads CASSPGTGNQPQHF. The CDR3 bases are TGTGCCAGCAGCCCCGGGACAGGGAATCAGCCCCAGCATTTT.